The clone carrying this T cell receptor beta chain has ten or more counts. Its antigen is undetermined. These data belong to a study of T cells in Graves' hyperthyroidism and ophthalmopathy. This CDR3 has 15 residues. V was clipped by 4 bases and J by 0 bases, with 12 bases between them. Germline V gene sequence: CDR1 MNHEY, CDR2 SMNVEV (reference sequence). Study conclusions and caveats: Using 13 V-J features, a model discriminated ophthalmopathy from stable hyperthyroidism. Most clonotypes expanded in the thyroid (above 0.001) were also present in blood.

Authors of the study amplified TCR beta CDR3 regions from RNA transcripts. The primer set for the first-round RT-PCR of the TCR CDR3 was HTBI. One entry per CDR3 protein, called by TCRdb with MiXCR from the multiplex PCR reads. The sample includes some 760,000 distinct CDR3 sequences, 14% of them seen just once. The sample was blood. The receptor's source is a woman under 30 with Graves' hyperthyroidism. The chain joins TRBV27 to TRBJ1-2, with D uncertain. CDR3 sequence reads: CASSSYPRSNYGYTF. The CDR3 DNA reads TGTGCCAGCAGTTCCTACCCCAGGTCTAACTATGGCTACACCTTC.